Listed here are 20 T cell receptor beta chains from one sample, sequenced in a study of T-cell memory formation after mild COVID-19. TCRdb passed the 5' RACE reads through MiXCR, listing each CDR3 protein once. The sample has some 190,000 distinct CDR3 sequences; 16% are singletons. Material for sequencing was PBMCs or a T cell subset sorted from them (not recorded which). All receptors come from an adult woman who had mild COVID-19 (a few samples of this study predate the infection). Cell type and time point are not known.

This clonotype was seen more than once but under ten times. The CDR3 sequence: CATSDPGLAGEVEQYF. The DNA of the CDR3 is TGTGCCACCAGTGACCCGGGACTAGCGGGAGAAGTGGAGCAGTACTTC. The chain has TRBV24-1 and TRBJ2-7; TRBD2 aligns across 14 bases. CDR3 length: 16 amino acids. After removal of 4 bases from V and 7 bases from J, the junction contained 8 bases not matched to a gene. Per germline, CDR1 KGHDR and CDR2 SFDVKD.

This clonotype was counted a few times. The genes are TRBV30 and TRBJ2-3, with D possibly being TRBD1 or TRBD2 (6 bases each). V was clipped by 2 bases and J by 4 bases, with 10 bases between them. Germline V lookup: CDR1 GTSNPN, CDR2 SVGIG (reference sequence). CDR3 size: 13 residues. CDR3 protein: CAWSIGGPDTQYF. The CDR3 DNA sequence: TGTGCCTGGAGTATCGGGGGCCCAGATACGCAGTATTTT.

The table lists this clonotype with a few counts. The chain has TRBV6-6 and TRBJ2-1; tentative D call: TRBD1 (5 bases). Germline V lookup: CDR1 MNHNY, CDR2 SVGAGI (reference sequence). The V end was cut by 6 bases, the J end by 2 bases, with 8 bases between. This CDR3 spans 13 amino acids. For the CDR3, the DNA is TGTGCCAGCAGGGAGACAGCCTACAATGAGCAGTTCTTC. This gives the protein CASRETAYNEQFF.

The DNA for the CDR3 is TGCAGTGCAAGGACTAGCGGGAGGGTGGCGAACACCGGGGAGCTGTTTTTT. Amino acid sequence: CSARTSGRVANTGELFF. The J gene is TRBJ2-2, the V gene TRBV20-1, with 15 bases identical to TRBD2. The CDR3 is 17 residues long. Germline-derived CDR1 and CDR2 are DFQATT and SNEGSKA (reference sequence). V was pared by 6 bases and J by 0 bases, with 5 bases of the junction left unmatched.

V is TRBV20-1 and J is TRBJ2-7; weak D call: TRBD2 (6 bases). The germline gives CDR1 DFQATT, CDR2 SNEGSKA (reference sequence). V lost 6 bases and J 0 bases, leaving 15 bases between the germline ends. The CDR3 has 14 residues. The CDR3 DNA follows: TGCAGTGCGACTCGAGGGAGGTCCTCCTACGAGCAGTACTTC. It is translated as CSATRGRSSYEQYF.

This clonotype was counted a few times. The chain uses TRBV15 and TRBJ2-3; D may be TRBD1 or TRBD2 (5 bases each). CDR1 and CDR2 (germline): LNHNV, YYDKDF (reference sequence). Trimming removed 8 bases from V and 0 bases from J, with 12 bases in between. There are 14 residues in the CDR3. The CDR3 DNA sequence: TGTGCCACCGGGAGATGGACAAGCACAGATACGCAGTATTTT. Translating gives CATGRWTSTDTQYF.

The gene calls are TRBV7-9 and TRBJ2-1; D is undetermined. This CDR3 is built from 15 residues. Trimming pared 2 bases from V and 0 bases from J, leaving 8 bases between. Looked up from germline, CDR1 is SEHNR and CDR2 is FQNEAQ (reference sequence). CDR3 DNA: TGTGCCAGCAGCTTAAGAGGTAACTCCTACAATGAGCAGTTCTTC. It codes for CASSLRGNSYNEQFF.

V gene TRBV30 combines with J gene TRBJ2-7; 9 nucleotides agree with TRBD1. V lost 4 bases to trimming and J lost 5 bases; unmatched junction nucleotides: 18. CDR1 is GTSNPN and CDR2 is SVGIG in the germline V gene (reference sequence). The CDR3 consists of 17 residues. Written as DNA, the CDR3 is TGTGCCTGGAAGAAGAGCCCCATCGGGACAGGGACAGACGAGCAGTACTTC. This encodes CAWKKSPIGTGTDEQYF. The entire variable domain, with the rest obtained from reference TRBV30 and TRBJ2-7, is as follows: SQTIHQWPATLVQPVGSPLSLECTVEGTSNPNLYWYRQAAGRGLQLLFYSVGIGQISSEVPQNLSASRPQDRQFILSSKKLLLSDSGFYLCAWKKSPIGTGTDEQYFGPGTRLTVT.

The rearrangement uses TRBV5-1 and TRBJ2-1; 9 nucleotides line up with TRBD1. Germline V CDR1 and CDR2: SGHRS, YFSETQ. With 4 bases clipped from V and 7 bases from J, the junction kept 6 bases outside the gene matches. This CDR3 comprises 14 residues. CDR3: CASSRTGGGNEQFF. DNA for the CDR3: TGCGCCAGCAGCAGAACAGGGGGCGGGAATGAGCAGTTCTTC. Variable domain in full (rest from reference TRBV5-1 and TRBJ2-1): KAGVTQTPRYLIKTRGQQVTLSCSPISGHRSVSWYQQTPGQGLQFLFEYFSETQRNKGNFPGRFSGRQFSNSRSEMNVSTLELGDSALYLCASSRTGGGNEQFFGPGTRLTVL.

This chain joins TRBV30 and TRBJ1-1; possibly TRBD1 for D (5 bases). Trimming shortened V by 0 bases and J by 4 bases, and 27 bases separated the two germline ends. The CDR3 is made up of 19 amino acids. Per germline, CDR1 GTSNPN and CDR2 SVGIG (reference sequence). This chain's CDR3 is CAWSVLRGTYIKRGTEAFF. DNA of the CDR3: TGTGCCTGGAGTGTACTTAGAGGGACGTACATCAAGAGGGGCACTGAAGCTTTCTTT.

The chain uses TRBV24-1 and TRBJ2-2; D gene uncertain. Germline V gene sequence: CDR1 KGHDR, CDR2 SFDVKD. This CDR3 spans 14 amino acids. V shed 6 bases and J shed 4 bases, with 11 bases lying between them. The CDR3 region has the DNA TGTGCCACCAGTCTTAGTGTGGCCACCGGGGAGCTGTTTTTT. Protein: CATSLSVATGELFF.

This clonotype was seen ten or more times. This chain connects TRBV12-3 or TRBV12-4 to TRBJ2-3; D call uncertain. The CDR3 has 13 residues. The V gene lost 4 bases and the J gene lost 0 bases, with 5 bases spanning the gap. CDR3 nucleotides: TGTGCCAGCAGTTACCCTAGCACAGATACGCAGTATTTT. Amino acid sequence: CASSYPSTDTQYF.

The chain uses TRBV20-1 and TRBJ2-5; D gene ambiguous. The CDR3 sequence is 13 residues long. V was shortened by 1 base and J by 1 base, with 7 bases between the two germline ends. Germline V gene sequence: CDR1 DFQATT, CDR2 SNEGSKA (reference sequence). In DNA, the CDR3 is TGCAGTGCTAGAGCACCAGCCCAAGAGACCCAGTACTTC. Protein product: CSARAPAQETQYF.

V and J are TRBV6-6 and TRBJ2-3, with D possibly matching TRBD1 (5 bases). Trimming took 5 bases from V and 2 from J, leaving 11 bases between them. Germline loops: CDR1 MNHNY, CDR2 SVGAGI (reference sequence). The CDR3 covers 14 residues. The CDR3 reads CASSQGVATDTQYF. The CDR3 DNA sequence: TGTGCCAGCAGTCAAGGGGTAGCCACAGATACGCAGTATTTT.

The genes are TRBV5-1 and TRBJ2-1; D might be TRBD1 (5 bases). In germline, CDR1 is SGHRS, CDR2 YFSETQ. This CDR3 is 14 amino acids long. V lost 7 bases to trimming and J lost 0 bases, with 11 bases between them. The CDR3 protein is CASSKTVSYNEQFF. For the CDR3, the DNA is TGCGCCAGCTCTAAGACAGTCTCCTACAATGAGCAGTTCTTC.

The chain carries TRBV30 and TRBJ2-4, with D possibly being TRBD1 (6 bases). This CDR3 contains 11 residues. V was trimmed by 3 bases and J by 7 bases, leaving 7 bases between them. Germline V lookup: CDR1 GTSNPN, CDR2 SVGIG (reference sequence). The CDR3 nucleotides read TGTGCCTGGAGAGGGGGTAACATTCAGTACTTC. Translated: CAWRGGNIQYF.

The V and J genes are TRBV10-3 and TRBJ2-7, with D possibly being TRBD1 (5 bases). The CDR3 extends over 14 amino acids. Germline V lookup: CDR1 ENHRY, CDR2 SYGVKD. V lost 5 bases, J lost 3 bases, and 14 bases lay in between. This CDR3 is CAISTPAQDYEQYF. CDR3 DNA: TGTGCCATCAGTACTCCGGCACAGGACTACGAGCAGTACTTC.

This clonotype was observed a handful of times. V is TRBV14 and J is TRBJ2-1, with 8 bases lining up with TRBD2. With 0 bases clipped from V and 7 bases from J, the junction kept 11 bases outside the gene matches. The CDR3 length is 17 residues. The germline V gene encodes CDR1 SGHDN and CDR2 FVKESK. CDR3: CASSQERIERGRNEQFF. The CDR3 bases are TGTGCCAGCAGCCAAGAACGGATTGAGCGGGGGAGGAATGAGCAGTTCTTC.

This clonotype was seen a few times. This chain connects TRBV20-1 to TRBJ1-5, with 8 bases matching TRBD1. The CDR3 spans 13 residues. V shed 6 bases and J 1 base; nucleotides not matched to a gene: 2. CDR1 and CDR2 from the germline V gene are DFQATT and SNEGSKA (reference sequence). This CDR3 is CSAQGASNQPQHF. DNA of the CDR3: TGCAGTGCCCAGGGGGCAAGCAATCAGCCCCAGCATTTT.

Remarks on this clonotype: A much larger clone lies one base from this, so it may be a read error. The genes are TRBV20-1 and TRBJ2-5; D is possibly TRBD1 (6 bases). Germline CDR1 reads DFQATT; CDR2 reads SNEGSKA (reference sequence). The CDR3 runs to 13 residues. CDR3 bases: TGCAGGGCAAGTCAGGGGTCGGGAGAGACCCAGTACTTC. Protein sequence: CRASQGSGETQYF.